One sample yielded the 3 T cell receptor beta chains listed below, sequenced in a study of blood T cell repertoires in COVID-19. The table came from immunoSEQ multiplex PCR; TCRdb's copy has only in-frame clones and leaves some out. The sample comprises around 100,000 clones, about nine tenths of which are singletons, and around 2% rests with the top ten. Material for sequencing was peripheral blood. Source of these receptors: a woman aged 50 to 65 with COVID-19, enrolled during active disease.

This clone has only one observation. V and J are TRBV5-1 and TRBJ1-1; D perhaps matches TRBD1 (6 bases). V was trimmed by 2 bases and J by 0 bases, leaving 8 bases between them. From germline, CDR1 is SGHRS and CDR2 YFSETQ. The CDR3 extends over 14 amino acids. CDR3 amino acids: CASSLQGMNTEAFF. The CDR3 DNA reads TGCGCCAGCAGCTTACAGGGAATGAACACTGAAGCTTTCTTT.

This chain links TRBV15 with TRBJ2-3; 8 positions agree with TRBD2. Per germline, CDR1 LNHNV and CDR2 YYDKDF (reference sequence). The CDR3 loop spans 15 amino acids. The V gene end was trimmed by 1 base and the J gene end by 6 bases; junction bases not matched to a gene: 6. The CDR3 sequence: CATSRGGGLADTQYF. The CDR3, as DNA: TGTGCCACCAGCAGAGGCGGGGGGTTGGCGGATACGCAGTATTTT.

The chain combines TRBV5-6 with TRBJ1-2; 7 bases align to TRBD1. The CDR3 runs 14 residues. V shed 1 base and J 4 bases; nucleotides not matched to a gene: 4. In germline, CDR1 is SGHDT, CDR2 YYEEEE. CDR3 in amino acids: CASSLNRGAYGYTF. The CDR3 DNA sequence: TGTGCCAGCAGCTTGAACAGGGGTGCCTATGGCTACACCTTC.